This T cell receptor (beta chain) originates from a study of CD8+CD57+ T cells in acquired aplastic anemia. Study-level background: CD4+ and CD8+ cells, once sorted, gave DNA averaging about 3 ug.

Genomic DNA provided the template from which TCR beta VDJ and CDR3 profiles were obtained. Using its own MiXCR run on the reads, TCRdb lists one record per CDR3 protein. The top ten hold around 45% of the sample, which has some 150,000 distinct CDR3 sequences, 70% to 75% seen once. All patients picked for sequencing had shown, by flow cytometry, an expansion of CD8+CD57+ cells. The enrolled patients all had severe acquired aplastic anemia. By the time of blood sampling, patients had still received no therapy. Trimming pared 6 bases from V and 0 bases from J, leaving 15 bases between. Per germline, CDR1 ENHRY and CDR2 SYGVKD. There are 15 residues in the CDR3.

The sample comprised sorted CD4+, CD8+, or CD8+CD57+ T cells (not recorded which) from PBMCs. The rearrangement uses TRBV10-3 and TRBJ2-7; D possibly uses TRBD1 or TRBD2 (5 bases each). This clonotype originated in a human donor with aplastic anemia. In nucleotides, the CDR3 is TGTGCCATCAGCTCCTCCTGGGGGAGCTCCTACGAGCAGTACTTC. It encodes CAISSSWGSSYEQYF.